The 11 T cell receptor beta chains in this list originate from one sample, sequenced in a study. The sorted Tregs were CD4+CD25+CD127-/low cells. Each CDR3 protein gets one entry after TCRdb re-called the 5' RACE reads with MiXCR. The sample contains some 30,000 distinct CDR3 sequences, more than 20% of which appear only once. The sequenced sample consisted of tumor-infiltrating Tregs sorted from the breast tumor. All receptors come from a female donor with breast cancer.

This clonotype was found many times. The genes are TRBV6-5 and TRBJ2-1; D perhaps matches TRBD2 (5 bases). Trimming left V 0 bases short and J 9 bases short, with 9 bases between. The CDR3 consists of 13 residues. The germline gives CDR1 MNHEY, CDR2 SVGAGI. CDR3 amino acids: CASSYSPRGEQFF. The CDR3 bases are TGTGCCAGCAGTTACTCCCCCCGGGGTGAGCAGTTCTTC.

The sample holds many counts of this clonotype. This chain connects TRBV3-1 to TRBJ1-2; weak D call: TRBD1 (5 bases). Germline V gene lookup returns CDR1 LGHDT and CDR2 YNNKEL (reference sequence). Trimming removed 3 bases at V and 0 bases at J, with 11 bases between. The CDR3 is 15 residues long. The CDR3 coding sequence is TGTGCCAGCAGCCATTTGGCAGGGACTAACTATGGCTACACCTTC. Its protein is CASSHLAGTNYGYTF.

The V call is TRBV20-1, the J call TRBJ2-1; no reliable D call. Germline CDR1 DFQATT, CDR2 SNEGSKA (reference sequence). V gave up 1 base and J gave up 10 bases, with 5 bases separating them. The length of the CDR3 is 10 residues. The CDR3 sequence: CSARGLEQFF. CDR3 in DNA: TGCAGTGCTAGAGGGCTAGAGCAGTTCTTC.

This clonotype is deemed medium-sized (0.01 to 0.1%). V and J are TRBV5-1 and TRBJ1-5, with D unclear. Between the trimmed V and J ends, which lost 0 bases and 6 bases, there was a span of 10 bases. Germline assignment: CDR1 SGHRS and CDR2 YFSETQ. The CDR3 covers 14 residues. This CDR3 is CASSLGEGGQPQHF. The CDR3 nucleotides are TGCGCCAGCAGCTTGGGAGAGGGCGGTCAGCCCCAGCATTTT. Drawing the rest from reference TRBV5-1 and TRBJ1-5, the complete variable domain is KAGVTQTPRYLIKTRGQQVTLSCSPISGHRSVSWYQQTPGQGLQFLFEYFSETQRNKGNFPGRFSGRQFSNSRSEMNVSTLELGDSALYLCASSLGEGGQPQHFGDGTRLSIL.

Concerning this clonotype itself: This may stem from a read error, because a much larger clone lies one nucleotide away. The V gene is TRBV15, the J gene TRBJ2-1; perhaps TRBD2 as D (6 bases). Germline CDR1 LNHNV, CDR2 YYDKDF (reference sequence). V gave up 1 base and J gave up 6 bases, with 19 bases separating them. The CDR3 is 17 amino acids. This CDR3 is CATSRVRIEGLTNEQFF. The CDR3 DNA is TGTGCCACCAGCAGAGTCCGAATCGAGGGACTCACCAATGAGCAGTTCTTC.

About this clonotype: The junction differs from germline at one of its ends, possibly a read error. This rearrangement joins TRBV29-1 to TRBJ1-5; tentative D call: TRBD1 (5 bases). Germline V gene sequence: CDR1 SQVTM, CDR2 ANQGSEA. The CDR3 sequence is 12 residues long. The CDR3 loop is CSVVTGNQPLHF. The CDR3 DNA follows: TGCAGCGTTGTTACAGGCAATCAGCCCCTGCATTTT.

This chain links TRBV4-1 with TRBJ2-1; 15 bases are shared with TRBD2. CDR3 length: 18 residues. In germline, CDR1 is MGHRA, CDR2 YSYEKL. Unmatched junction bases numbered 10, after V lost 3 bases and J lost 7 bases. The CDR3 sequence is CASSHIDLGLAGGNEQFF. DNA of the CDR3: TGCGCCAGCAGCCATATAGATCTGGGACTAGCGGGGGGAAATGAGCAGTTCTTC.

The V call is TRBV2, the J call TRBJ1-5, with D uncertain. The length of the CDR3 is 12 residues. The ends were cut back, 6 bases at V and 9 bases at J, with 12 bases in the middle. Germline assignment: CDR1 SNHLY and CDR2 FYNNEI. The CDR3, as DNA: TGTGCCAGCAGGGCTAACACGGGGCCCCAGCATTTT. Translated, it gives CASRANTGPQHF.

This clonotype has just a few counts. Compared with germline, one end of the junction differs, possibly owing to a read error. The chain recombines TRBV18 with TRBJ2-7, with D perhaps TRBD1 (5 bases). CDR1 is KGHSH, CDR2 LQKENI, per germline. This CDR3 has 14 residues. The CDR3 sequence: CAGSPQGVNYEQYF. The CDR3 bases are TGTGCCGGCTCCCCCCAAGGGGTGAACTACGAGCAGTACTTC.

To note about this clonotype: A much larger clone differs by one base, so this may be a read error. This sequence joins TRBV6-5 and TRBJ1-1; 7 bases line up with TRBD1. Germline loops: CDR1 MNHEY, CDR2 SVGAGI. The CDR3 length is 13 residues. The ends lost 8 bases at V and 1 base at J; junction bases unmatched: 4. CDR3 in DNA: TGTGCCAGCCAGGGGGGCCAGAACACTGAAGCTTTCTTT. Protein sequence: CASQGGQNTEAFF.

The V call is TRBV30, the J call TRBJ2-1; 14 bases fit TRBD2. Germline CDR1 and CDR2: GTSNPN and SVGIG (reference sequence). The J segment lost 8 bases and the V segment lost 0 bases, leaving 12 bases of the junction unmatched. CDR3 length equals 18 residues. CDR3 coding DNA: TGTGCCTGGAGTGTACCCCCCGGGACTAGCGGGAGAGGCGATGAGCAGTTCTTC. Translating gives CAWSVPPGTSGRGDEQFF.